The text below deals with one T cell receptor beta chain. Its target is unknown. Donors each contributed one blood sample measuring 2 to 3 ml. This CDR3 has 16 amino acids. Germline-derived CDR1 and CDR2 are MRHNA and SNTAGT. The source of the sample is a study of monozygotic twins with inflammatory bowel disease. Study-level results: With inverse Simpson as the measure, TCRbeta diversity was lower in IBD patients than in healthy co-twins. T cell subtypes were not distinguishable in this analysis.

From its re-call of the 5' RACE reads, TCRdb lists each CDR3 protein once, without DNA. The sample includes approximately 300,000 distinct CDR3 sequences. Source material: blood. This sequence joins TRBV6-4 and TRBJ2-1; the TRBD1 assignment by TCRdb is unverifiable without DNA. The TCR sequence derives from a human donor with ulcerative colitis or Crohn's disease, or a healthy co-twin of an affected twin (not recorded which). CDR3 sequence reads: CASSNNRGRSSNEQFF.